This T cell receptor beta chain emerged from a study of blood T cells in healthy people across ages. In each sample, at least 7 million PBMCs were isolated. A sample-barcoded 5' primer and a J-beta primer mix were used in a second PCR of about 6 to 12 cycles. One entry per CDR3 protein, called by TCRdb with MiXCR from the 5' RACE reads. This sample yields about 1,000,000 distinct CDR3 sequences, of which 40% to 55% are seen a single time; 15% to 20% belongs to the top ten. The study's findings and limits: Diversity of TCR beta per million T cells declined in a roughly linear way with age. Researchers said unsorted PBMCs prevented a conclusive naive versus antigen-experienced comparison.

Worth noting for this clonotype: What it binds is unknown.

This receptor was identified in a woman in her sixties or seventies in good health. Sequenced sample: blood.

The CDR3 DNA follows: TGCGCCAGCTGCCCGGGACAGGGCACCTACGAGCAGTACTTC. This codes for CASCPGQGTYEQYF. The chain carries TRBV10-2 and TRBJ2-7; 9 positions agree with TRBD1. From germline, CDR1 is WSHSY and CDR2 SAAADI. V lost 8 bases, J lost 2 bases, and 7 bases stayed unmatched. The CDR3 length is 14 residues.